This TCR beta chain was recorded in a study of blood T cell repertoires in COVID-19. Study background: Collection of acute and convalescent COVID-19 samples took place in the United States, Italy and Spain.

Seattle cases were enrolled at active infection and followed longitudinally. Produced via immunoSEQ multiplex PCR; TCRdb's table is partial and in-frame only. The sample holds roughly 300,000 clones; about nine tenths are singletons and the top ten take 2% to 2.5%. The CDR3 covers 14 residues. CDR1 and CDR2 from the germline V gene are SQVTM and ANQGSEA. V dropped 3 bases and J dropped 8; count of bases not matched to a gene: 12. The sample comprised peripheral blood. The gene calls are TRBV29-1 and TRBJ1-2, with TRBD1 matching 7 bases. The receptor comes from a woman younger than 45 with COVID-19, enrolled during active disease. The CDR3: CSVEDRSPSPGYTF. The CDR3 DNA reads TGCAGCGTTGAGGACAGGTCCCCTTCCCCAGGCTACACCTTC.